This T cell receptor beta chain was retrieved from a study of Ad26.COV2.S vaccination and SARS-CoV-2 variants. The length of the CDR3 is 15 residues. Germline CDR1 is GTSNPN and CDR2 is SVGIG (reference sequence). Trimming cost V 2 bases and J 2 bases, with 14 bases left between them. Specified treatment: some 20 received Ad26.COV2.S at low or high dose, single or two shots; several received placebo; per-sample allocation not given. Each sample was drawn 63 days after the first injection (of vaccine or placebo). Worth noting for this clone: Its antigen remains unidentified.

Study results and caveats: Measurements of TCR breadth and depth may have given underestimates of the total T cell responses.

Here immunoSEQ multiplex PCR was the method, and the copy in TCRdb shows in-frame clones only, minus some. The sample records more than 350,000 clones, over 75% being singletons. This material consisted of peripheral blood, taken in a trial of Ad26.COV2.S vaccine versus placebo. The TCR was taken from a person between 18 and 59 years old who received the Ad26.COV2.S COVID-19 vaccine or a placebo. The chain employs TRBV30 and TRBJ2-3; unclear D gene. The CDR3 region has the DNA TGTGCCTGGAGTTCCCAACCACTGGACACAGATACGCAGTATTTT. This encodes CAWSSQPLDTDTQYF.